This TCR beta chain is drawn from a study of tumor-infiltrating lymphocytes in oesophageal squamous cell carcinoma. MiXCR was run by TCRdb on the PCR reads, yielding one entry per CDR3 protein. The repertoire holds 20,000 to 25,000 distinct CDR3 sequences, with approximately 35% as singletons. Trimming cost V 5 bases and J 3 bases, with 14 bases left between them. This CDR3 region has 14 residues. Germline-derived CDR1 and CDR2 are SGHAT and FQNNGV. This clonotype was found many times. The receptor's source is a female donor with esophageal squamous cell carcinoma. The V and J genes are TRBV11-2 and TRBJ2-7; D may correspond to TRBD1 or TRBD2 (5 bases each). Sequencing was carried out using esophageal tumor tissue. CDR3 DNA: TGTGCCAGCAGCGAGGGGCAGGACGGCTACGAGCAGTACTTC. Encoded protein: CASSEGQDGYEQYF.